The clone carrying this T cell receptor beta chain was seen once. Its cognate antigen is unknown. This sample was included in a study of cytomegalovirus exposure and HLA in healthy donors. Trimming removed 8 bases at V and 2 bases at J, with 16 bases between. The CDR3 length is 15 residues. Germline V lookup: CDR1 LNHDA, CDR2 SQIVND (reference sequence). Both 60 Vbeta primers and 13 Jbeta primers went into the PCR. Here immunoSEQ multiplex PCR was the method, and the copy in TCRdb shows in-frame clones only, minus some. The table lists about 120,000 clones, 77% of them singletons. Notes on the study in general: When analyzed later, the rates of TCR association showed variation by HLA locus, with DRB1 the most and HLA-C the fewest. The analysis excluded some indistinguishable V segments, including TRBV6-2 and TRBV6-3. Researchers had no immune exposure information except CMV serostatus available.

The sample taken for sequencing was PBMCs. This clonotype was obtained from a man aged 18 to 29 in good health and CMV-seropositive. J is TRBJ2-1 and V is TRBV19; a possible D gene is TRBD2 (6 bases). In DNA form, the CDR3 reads TGTGCCAGTGGCCGCAGCTGGGGGGCCTACAATGAGCAGTTCTTC. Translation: CASGRSWGAYNEQFF.